This TCR beta chain was retrieved from a study of cytomegalovirus exposure and HLA in healthy donors. 60 Vbeta and 13 Jbeta primers were used in PCR. The data were produced by immunoSEQ multiplex PCR, yet TCRdb's version contains in-frame clones alone and is incomplete. This table holds about 150,000 clones, 55% to 85% found once. As for this clone: As yet, its antigen is unknown.

Findings and caveats of the study: Later, an analysis found that common viral pathogens appeared to be linked with several of the most significant clusters. A previous analysis found most TCR beta V segments productive roughly 90% or roughly 30% of the time.

What was sequenced was PBMCs. The sequence came from a man in his forties in good health and CMV-seronegative.

The CDR3 sequence is CASSLTRDSVGEQYF. CDR3 DNA sequence: TGTGCCAGCAGCTTAACCCGGGACTCGGTTGGAGAGCAGTACTTC. The chain is built from TRBV6-5 and TRBJ2-7; a possible D gene is TRBD2 (6 bases). Germline V gene data show CDR1 as MNHEY and CDR2 as SVGAGI. The ends were cut back, 6 bases at V and 7 bases at J, with 22 bases in the middle. CDR3 length: 15 residues.